This T cell receptor beta chain was recovered during a study of human T cells and chemical hapten exposure. Study-wide results and caveats: Sensitization with DPC brought no change to TCRs above 1 in 1000 in frequency.

TCRdb itself ran the RACE reads through MiXCR, one entry per CDR3 protein. This sample has around 99,000 distinct CDR3 sequences, with roughly an eighth found just once. Described time point: patch test 1, 2 weeks after DPC sensitization. Treatment meaning: therapeutic diphenylcyclopropenone sensitization with weekly scalp DPC. This clonotype has more than one count but fewer than ten. Its antigen is not identified. The length of the CDR3 is 12 residues. CDR1 and CDR2 (germline): MDHEN, SYDVKM. The V end lost 7 bases, the J end lost 0 bases, and 7 bases lay between the germline ends. This specimen consisted of whole blood, obtained in connection with sensitization to the hapten diphenylcyclopropenone (DPC). This TCR was sampled from a woman in her thirties or forties with alopecia areata. Some clones in this sample may be carry-over from other donors' samples. The chain couples TRBV28 to TRBJ2-7, with D maybe TRBD1 (6 bases). The CDR3 spells CASTRGSYEQYF. The CDR3 nucleotides read TGTGCCAGCACCAGGGGCTCCTACGAGCAGTACTTC.